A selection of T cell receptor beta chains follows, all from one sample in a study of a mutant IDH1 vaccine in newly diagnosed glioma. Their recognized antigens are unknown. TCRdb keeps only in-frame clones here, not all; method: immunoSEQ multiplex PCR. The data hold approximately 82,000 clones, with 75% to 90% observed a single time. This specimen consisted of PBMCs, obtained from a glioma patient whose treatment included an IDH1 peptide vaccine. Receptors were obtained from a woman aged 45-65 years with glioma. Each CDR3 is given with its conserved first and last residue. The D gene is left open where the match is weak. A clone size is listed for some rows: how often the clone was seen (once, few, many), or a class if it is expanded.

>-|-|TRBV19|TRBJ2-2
CASRIQGTGELFF
TGTGCCAGTAGGATTCAGGGTACCGGGGAGCTGTTTTTT
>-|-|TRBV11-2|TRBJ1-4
CASSSTEAGGEKLFF
TGTGCCAGCAGCTCAACAGAGGCCGGGGGTGAAAAACTGTTTTTT
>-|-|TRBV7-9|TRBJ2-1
CASSLENLALRYNEQFF
TGTGCCAGCAGCTTAGAGAACCTAGCCCTAAGGTACAATGAGCAGTTCTTC
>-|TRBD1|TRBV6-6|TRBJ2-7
CASSLAGTGVEQYF
TGTGCCAGCAGTCTAGCCGGGACAGGGGTCGAGCAGTACTTC
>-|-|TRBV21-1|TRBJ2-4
CASSTPGGPSTKNIQYF
TGTGCCAGCAGCACCCCGGGAGGGCCATCAACCAAAAACATTCAGTACTTC
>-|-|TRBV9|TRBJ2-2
CASSVGNGELFF
TGTGCCAGCAGCGTAGGGAACGGGGAGCTGTTTTTT
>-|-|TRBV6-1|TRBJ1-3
CASSEDLDSGNTIYF
TGTGCCAGCAGTGAGGATCTAGACTCTGGAAACACCATATATTTT
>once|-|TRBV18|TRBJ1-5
CASSPHPRQPQHF
TGTGCCAGCTCACCCCACCCGAGACAGCCCCAGCATTTT
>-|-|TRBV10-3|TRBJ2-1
CAISVSPDYNEQFF
TGTGCCATCAGTGTTTCGCCGGACTACAATGAGCAGTTCTTC
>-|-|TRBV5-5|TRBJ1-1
CASMGNTEAFF
TGTGCCAGCATGGGGAACACTGAAGCTTTCTTT